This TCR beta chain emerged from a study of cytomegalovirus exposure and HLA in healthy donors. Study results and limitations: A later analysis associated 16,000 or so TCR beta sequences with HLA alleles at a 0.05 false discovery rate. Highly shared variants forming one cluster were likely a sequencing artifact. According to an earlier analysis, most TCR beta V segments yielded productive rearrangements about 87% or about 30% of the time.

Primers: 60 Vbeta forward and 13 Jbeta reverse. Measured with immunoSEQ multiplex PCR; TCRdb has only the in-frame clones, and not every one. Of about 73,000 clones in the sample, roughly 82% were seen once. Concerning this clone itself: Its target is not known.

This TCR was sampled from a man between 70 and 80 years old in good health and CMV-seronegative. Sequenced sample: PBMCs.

CDR3 sequence: CASSLAPGRGRDSPLHF. The CDR3, as DNA: TGTGCCAGCAGCTTAGCGCCCGGGCGTGGCAGGGATTCACCCCTCCACTTT. The gene calls are TRBV7-2 and TRBJ1-6; perhaps TRBD1 as D (5 bases). The CDR3 is made up of 17 amino acids. Trimming stripped 0 bases from V and 8 bases from J, with 17 bases between. CDR1 is SGHTA and CDR2 is FQGNSA in the germline V gene. Full variable domain (outside the CDR3, taken from reference TRBV7-2 and TRBJ1-6): GAGVSQSPSNKVTEKGKDVELRCDPISGHTALYWYRQSLGQGLEFLIYFQGNSAPDKSGLPSDRFSAERTGGSVSTLTIQRTQQEDSAVYLCASSLAPGRGRDSPLHFGNGTRLTVT.